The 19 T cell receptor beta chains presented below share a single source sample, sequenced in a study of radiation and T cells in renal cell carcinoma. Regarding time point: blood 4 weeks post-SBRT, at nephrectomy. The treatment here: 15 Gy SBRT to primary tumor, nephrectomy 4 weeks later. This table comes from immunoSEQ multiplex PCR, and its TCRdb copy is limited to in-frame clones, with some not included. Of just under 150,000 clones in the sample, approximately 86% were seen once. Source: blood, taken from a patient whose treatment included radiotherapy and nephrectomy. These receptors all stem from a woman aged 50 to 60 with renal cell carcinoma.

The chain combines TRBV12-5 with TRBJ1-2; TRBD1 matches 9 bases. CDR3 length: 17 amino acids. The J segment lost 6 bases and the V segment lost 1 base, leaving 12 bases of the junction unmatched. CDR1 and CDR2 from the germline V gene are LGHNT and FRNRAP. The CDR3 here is CASGLAIDRGIGHGYTF. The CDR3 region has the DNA TGTGCTAGTGGTTTGGCAATCGACAGGGGGATTGGACATGGCTACACCTTC.

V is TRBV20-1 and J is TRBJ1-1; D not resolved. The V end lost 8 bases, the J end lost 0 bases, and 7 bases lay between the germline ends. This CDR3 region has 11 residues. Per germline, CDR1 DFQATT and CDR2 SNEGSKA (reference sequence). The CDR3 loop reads CSSRVNTEAFF. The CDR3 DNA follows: TGCAGTAGTAGGGTGAACACTGAAGCTTTCTTT.

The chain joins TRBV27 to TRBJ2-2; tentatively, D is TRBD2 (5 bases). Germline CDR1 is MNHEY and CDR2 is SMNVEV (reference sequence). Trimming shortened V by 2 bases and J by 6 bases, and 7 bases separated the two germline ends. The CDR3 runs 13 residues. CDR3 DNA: TGTGCCAGCAGTTTAGGAGCGGCCGGGGAGCTGTTTTTT. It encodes CASSLGAAGELFF.

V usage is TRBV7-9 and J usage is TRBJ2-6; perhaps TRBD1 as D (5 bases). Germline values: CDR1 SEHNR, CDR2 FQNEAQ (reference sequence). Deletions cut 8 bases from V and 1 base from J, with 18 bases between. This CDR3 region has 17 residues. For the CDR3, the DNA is TGTGCCAGCTTTAGACAGCCTCAGGAATCTGGGGCCAACGTCCTGACTTTC. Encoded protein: CASFRQPQESGANVLTF.

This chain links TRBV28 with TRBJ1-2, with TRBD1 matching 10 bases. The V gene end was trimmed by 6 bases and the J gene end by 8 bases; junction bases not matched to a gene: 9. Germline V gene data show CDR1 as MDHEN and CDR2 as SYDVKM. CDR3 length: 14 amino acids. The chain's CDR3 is CASSLRDRGGGYTF. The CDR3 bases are TGTGCCAGCAGCCTCCGGGACAGGGGAGGAGGCTACACCTTC.

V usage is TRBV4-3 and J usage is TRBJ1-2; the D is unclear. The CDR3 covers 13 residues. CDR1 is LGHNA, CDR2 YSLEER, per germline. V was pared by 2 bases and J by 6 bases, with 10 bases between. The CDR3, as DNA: TGCGCCAGCAGCCAATTCGGGAGTAATGGCTACACCTTC. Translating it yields CASSQFGSNGYTF.

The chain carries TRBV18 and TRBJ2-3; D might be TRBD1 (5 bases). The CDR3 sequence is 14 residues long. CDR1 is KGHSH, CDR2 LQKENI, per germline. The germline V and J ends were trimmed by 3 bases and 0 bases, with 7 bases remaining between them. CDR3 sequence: CASSPTASTDTQYF. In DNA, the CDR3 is TGTGCCAGCTCACCGACAGCTAGCACAGATACGCAGTATTTT.

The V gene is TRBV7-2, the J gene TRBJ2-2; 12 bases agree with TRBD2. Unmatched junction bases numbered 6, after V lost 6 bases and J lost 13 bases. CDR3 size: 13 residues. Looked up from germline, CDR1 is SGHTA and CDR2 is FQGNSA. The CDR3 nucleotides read TGTGCCAGCAGACTTGGACTAGCGGGATGGCTGTTTTTT. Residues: CASRLGLAGWLFF.

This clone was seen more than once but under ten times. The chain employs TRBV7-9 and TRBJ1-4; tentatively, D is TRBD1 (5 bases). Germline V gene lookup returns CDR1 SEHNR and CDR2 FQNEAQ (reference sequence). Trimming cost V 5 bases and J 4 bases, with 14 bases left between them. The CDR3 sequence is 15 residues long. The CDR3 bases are TGTGCCAGCAGCGTTGGGGCGGGGATTAATGAAAAACTGTTTTTT. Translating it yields CASSVGAGINEKLFF. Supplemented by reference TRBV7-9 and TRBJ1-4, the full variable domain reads DTGVSQNPRHKITKRGQNVTFRCDPISEHNRLYWYRQTLGQGPEFLTYFQNEAQLEKSRLLSDRFSAERPKGSFSTLEIQRTEQGDSAMYLCASSVGAGINEKLFFGSGTQLSVL.

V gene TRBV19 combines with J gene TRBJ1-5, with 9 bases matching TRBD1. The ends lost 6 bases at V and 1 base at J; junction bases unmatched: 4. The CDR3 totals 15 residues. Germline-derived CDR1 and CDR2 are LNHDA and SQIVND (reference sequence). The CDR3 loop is CASRMTGGSNQPQHF. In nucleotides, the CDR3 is TGTGCCAGTAGGATGACAGGGGGAAGCAATCAGCCCCAGCATTTT. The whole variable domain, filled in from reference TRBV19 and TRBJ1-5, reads DGGITQSPKYLFRKEGQNVTLSCEQNLNHDAMYWYRQDPGQGLRLIYYSQIVNDFQKGDIAEGYSVSREKKESFPLTVTSAQKNPTAFYLCASRMTGGSNQPQHFGDGTRLSIL.

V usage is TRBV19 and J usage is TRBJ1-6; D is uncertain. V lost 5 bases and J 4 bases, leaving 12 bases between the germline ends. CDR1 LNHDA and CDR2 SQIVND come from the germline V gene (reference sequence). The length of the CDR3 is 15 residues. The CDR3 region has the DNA TGTGCCAGTAGTCGGGGAGAGCTGTATAATTCACCCCTCCACTTT. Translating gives CASSRGELYNSPLHF.

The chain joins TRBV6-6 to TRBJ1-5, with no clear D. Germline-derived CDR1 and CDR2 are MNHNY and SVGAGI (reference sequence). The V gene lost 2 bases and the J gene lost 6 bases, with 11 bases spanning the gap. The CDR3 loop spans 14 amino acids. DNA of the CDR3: TGTGCCAGCAGTTACATGGGTTCCGGTCAGCCCCAGCATTTT. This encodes CASSYMGSGQPQHF.

The CDR3 nucleotides are TGCGCCAGCAGCTTGGCCGGGACTAGCGGGGGGGATACGCAGTATTTT. It encodes CASSLAGTSGGDTQYF. This rearrangement joins TRBV5-1 to TRBJ2-3, with TRBD2 identical over 15 bases. CDR3 size: 16 residues. Losses at the gene ends were 0 bases for V and 6 bases for J; bases not matched to a gene: 2. From germline, CDR1 is SGHRS and CDR2 YFSETQ.

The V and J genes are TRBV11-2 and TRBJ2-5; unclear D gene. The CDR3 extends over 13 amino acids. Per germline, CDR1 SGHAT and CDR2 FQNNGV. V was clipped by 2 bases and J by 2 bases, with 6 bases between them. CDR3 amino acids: CASSLSRQETQYF. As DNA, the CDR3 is TGTGCCAGCAGCTTAAGCAGACAAGAGACCCAGTACTTC.

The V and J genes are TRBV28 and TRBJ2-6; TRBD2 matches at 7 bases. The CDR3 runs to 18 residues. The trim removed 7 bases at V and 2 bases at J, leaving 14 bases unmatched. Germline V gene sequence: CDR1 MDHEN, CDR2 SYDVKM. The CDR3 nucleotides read TGTGCCAGCATCCCGGGGGGTAGGGCACATGCTGGGGCCAACGTCCTGACTTTC. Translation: CASIPGGRAHAGANVLTF.

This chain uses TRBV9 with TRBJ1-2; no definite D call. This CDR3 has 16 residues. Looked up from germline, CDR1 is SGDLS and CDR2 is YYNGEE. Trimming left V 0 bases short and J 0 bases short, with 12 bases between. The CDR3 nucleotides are TGTGCCAGCAGCGTAGCCCCGGGTGGGGCTAACTATGGCTACACCTTC. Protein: CASSVAPGGANYGYTF.

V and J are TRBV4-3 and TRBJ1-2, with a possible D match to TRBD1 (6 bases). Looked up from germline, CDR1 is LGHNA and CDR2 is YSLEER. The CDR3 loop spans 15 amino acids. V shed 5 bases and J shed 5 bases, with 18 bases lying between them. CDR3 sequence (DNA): TGCGCCAGCAGCACAGGAGCCACAGGGAATTATGGCTACACCTTC. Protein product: CASSTGATGNYGYTF.

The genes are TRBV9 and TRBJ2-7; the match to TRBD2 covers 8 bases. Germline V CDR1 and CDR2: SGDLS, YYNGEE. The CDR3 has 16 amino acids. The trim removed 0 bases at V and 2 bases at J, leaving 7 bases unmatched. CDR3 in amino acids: CASSVDGLAVTYEQYF. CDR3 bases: TGTGCCAGCAGCGTAGACGGACTAGCAGTCACCTACGAGCAGTACTTC. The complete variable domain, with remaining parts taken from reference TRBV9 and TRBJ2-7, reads DSGVTQTPKHLITATGQRVTLRCSPRSGDLSVYWYQQSLDQGLQFLIQYYNGEERAKGNILERFSAQQFPDLHSELNLSSLELGDSALYFCASSVDGLAVTYEQYFGPGTRLTVT.

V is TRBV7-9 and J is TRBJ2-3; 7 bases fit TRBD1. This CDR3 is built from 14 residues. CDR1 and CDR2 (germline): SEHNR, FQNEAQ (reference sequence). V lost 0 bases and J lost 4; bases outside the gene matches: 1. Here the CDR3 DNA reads TGTGCCAGCAGCTTAGCGGACAGGCCAGATACGCAGTATTTT. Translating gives CASSLADRPDTQYF.